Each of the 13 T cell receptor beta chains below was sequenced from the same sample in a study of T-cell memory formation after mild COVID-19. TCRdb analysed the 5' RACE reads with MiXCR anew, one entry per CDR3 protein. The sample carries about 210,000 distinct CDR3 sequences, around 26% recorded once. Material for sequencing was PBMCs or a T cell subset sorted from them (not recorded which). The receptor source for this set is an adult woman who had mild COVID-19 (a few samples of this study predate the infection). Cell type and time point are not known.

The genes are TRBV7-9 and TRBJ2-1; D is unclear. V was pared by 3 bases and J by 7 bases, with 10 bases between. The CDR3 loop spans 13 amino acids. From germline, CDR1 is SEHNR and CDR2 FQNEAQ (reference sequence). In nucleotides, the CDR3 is TGTGCCAGCAGCTTGTCTGGAGTGAATGAGCAGTTCTTC. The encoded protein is CASSLSGVNEQFF.

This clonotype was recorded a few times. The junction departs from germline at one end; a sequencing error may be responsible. CDR3 protein: CASSVGGSWPNF. CDR3 coding DNA: TGTGCCAGCAGCGTAGGCGGATCGTGGCCGAACTTC. This chain connects TRBV9 to TRBJ1-2; D is unresolved. Per the germline V gene, CDR1 is SGDLS and CDR2 is YYNGEE. CDR3 length: 12 residues.

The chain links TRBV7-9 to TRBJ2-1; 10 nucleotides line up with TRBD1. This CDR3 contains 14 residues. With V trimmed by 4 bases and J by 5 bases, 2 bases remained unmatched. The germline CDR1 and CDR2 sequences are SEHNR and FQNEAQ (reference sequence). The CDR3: CASSSGQGHNEQFF. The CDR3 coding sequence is TGTGCCAGCAGCTCGGGACAGGGGCACAATGAGCAGTTCTTC.

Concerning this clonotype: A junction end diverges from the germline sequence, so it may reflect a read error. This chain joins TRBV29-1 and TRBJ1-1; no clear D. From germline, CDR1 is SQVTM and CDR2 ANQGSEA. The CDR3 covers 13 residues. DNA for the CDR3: TGCAGCGTCGAAGGGCCCTACGGCACTGAAGCTTTCTTT. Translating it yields CSVEGPYGTEAFF.

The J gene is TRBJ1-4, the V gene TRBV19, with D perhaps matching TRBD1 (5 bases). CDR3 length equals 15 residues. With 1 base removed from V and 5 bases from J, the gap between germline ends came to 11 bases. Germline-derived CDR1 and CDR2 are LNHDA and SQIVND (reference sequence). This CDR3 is CASSIGTSNNEKLFF. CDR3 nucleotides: TGTGCCAGTAGTATAGGGACAAGCAACAATGAAAAACTGTTTTTT.

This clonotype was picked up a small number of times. CDR3 DNA: TGTGCCAGCAGTTCCGGGGACTCCTTTCAGACCCAGTACTTC. This encodes CASSSGDSFQTQYF. This chain connects TRBV28 to TRBJ2-5, with D possibly being TRBD2 (6 bases). This CDR3 is built from 14 residues. The V gene lost 4 bases and the J gene lost 6 bases, with 15 bases spanning the gap. The germline V gene has CDR1 MDHEN and CDR2 SYDVKM.

The CDR3 region is CASSEKQDPYEQYF. The CDR3 coding sequence is TGTGCCAGCAGTGAAAAACAGGATCCCTACGAGCAGTACTTC. This chain joins TRBV25-1 and TRBJ2-7; a possible D gene is TRBD1 (5 bases). CDR3 length equals 14 residues. Deletions cut 2 bases from V and 2 bases from J, with 10 bases between. Germline values: CDR1 MGHDK, CDR2 SYGVNS.

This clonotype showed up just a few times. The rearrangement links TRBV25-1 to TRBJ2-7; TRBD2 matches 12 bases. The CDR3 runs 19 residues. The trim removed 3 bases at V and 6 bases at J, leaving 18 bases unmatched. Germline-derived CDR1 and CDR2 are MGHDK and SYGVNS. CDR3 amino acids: CASSESHTALAGGPIEQYF. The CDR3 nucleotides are TGTGCCAGCAGTGAGTCTCACACCGCTCTAGCGGGGGGGCCGATCGAGCAGTACTTC.

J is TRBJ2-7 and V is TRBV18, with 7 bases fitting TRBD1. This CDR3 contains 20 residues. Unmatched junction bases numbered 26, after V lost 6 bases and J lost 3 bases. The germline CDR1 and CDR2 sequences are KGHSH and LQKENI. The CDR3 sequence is CASSAITGPGQLKLSYEQYF. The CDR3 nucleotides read TGTGCCAGCTCCGCAATCACGGGTCCGGGACAGCTCAAATTAAGCTACGAGCAGTACTTC.

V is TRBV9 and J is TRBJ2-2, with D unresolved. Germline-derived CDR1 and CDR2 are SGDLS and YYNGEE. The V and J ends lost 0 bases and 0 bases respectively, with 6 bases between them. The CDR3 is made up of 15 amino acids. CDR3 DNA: TGTGCCAGCAGCGTAGGCCGCACGAACACCGGGGAGCTGTTTTTT. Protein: CASSVGRTNTGELFF.

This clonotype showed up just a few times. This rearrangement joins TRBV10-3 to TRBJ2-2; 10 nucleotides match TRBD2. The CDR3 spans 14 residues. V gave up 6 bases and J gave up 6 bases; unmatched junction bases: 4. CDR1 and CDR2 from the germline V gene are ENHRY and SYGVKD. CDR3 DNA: TGTGCCATCAGGAGGACTAGCGGTGCCGGGGAGCTGTTTTTT. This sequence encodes CAIRRTSGAGELFF.

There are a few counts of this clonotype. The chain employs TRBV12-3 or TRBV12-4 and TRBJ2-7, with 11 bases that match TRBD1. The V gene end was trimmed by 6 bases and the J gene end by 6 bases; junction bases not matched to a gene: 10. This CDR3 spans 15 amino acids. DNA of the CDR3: TGTGCCAGCAGCCCGGGACAGGGGGAAATAAGCGAGCAGTACTTC. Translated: CASSPGQGEISEQYF.

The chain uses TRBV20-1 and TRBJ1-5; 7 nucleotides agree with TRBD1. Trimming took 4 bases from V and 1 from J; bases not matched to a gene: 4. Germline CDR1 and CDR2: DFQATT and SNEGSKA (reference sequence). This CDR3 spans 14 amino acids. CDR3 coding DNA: TGCAGTGCTACCGACAGGGCGAGCAATCAGCCCCAGCATTTT. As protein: CSATDRASNQPQHF.